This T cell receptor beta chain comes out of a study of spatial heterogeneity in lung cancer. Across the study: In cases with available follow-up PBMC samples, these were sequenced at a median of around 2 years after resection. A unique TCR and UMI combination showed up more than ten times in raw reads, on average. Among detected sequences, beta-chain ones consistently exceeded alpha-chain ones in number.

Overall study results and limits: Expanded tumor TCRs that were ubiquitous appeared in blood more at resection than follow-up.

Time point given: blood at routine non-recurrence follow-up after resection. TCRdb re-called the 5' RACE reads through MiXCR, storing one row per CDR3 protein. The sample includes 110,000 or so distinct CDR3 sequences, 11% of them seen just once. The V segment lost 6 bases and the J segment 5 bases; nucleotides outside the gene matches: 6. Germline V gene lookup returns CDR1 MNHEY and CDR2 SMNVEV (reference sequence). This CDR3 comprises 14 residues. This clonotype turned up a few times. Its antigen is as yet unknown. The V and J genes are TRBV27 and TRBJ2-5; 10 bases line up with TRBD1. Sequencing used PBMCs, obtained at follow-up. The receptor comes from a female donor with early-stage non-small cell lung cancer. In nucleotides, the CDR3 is TGTGCCAGCAGGCGTGACAGGGGGCTCGAGACCCAGTACTTC. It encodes CASRRDRGLETQYF.